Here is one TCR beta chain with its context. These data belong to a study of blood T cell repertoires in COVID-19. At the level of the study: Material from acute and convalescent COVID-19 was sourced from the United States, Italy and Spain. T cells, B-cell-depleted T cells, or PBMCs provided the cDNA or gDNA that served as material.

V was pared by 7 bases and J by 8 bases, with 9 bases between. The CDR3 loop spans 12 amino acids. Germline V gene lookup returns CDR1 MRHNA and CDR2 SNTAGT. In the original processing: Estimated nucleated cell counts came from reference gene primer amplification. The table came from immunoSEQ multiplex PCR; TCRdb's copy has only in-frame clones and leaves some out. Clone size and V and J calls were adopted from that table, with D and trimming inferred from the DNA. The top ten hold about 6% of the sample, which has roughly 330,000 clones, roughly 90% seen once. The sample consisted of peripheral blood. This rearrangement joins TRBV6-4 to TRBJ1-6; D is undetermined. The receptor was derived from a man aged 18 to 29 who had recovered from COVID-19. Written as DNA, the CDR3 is TGTGCCAGCAAATCCCCTTATTCACCCCTCCACTTT. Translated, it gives CASKSPYSPLHF.